The source of this T cell receptor beta chain is a study of CD8+ T cells in alopecia areata. Study details: Each day, treated patients took oral tofacitinib twice, at 5 to 10 mg per dose.

Worth noting for this clone: Its cognate antigen is unknown.

Noted treatment: oral pan-JAK inhibitor, 5-10 mg twice daily. Extraction and reverse transcription of RNA yielded cDNA as the sequencing template. TCRdb's copy holds only in-frame clones and misses some; the assay was immunoSEQ multiplex PCR. The profile covers hundreds of thousands of clones, with about 60% appearing a single time and 0.8% to 1% taken by the ten largest. General study findings and limits: Persistence of many expanded lesional clones was seen in scalp and blood during tofacitinib.

The specimen was CD4+ T cells sorted from blood, collected at approximately week 52, from a patient treated with tofacitinib. This clonotype originated in a human donor with alopecia areata.

The CDR3 DNA follows: TGCAGCGTCTATGGGACTAGCGGGGACGAGCAGTACTTC. This translates into CSVYGTSGDEQYF. The genes are TRBV29-1 and TRBJ2-7, with TRBD2 matching 13 bases. V was pared by 6 bases and J by 5 bases, with 4 bases of the junction left unmatched. The CDR3 has 13 amino acids. Germline CDR1 is SQVTM and CDR2 is ANQGSEA.